The source of this TCR beta chain is a study of response to subunit inactivated influenza vaccine. From germline, CDR1 is LGHNA and CDR2 YSLEER. This CDR3 is built from 16 residues. J gave up 1 base and V 3 bases, and 4 bases lay outside the gene matches. One entry per CDR3 protein results from TCRdb running MiXCR on the RT-PCR reads. Of 860,000 or so distinct CDR3 sequences listed, 21% were seen once; the top ten hold about a tenth. This clonotype was detected a few times. Its antigen remains unidentified. General study results and limits: The authors proposed limited new T cell recruitment per seasonal influenza vaccination.

This specimen was PBMCs from blood, taken roughly 5 days after vaccination. This TCR derives from a man in his fifties or sixties who received an inactivated influenza vaccine. The chain joins TRBV4-3 to TRBJ2-3, with 10 nucleotides matching TRBD2. For the CDR3, the DNA is TGCGCCAGCAGCCATGTACTAGCGGGACGCACAGATACGCAGTATTTT. This translates into CASSHVLAGRTDTQYF.